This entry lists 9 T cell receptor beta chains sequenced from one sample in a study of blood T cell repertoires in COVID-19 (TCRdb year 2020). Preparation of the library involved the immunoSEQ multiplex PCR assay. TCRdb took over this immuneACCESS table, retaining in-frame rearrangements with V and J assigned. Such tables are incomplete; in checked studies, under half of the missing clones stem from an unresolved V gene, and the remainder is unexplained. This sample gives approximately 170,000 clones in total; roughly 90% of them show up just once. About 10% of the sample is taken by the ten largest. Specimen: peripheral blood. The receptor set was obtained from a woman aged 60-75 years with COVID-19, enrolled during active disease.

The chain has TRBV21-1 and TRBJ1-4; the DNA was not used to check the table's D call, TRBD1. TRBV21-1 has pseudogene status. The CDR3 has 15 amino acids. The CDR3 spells CASIPTGGINEKLFF. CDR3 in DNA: TGTGCCAGCATCCCAACAGGGGGCATTAATGAAAAACTGTTTTTT.

The chain's CDR3 is CASSSIPTEKAFF. The DNA for the CDR3 is TGTGCCAGCAGTTCCATCCCGACAGAGAAAGCTTTCTTT. This rearrangement joins TRBV28 to TRBJ1-1; tentatively, D is TRBD1 (5 bases). Germline CDR1 and CDR2: MDHEN and SYDVKM. Trimming removed 4 bases from V and 9 bases from J, with 15 bases in between. The CDR3 covers 13 residues.

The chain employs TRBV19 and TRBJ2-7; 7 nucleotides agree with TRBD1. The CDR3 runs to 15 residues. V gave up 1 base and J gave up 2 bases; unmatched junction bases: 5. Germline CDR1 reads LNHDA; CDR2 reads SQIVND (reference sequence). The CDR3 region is CASSIVGTAAYEQYF. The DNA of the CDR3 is TGTGCCAGTAGTATAGTCGGGACAGCTGCCTACGAGCAGTACTTC.

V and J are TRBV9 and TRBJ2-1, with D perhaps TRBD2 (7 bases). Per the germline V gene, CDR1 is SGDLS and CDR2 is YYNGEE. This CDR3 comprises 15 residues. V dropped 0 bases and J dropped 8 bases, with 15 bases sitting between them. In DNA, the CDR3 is TGTGCCAGCAGCGTAGCGGTAGGGGGAGGGCATGAGCAGTTCTTC. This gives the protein CASSVAVGGGHEQFF. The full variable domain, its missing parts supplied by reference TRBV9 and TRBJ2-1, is DSGVTQTPKHLITATGQRVTLRCSPRSGDLSVYWYQQSLDQGLQFLIQYYNGEERAKGNILERFSAQQFPDLHSELNLSSLELGDSALYFCASSVAVGGGHEQFFGPGTRLTVL.

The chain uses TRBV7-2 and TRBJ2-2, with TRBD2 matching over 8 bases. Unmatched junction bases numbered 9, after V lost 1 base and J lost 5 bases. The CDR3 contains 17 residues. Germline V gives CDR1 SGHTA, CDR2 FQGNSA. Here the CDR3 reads CASSLVNPAGVTGELFF. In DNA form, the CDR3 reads TGTGCCAGCAGCTTAGTTAATCCAGCGGGAGTTACCGGGGAGCTGTTTTTT.

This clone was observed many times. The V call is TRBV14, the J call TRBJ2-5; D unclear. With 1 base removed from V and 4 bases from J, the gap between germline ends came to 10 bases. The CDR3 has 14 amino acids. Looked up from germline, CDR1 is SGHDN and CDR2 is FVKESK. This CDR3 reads CASSQGARSETQYF. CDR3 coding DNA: TGTGCCAGCAGCCAAGGGGCCAGGTCAGAGACCCAGTACTTC.

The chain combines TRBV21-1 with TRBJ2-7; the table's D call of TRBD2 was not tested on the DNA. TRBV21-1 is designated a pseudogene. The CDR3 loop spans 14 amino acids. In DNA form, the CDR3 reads TGTGCCAGCCAACGACTAAGCGGGCCCTACGAGCAGTACTTC. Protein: CASQRLSGPYEQYF.

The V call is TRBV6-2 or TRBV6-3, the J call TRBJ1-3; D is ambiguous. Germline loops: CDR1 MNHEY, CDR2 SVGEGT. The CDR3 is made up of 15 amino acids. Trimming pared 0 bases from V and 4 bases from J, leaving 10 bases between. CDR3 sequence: CASSYSNGNGNTIYF. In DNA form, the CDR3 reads TGTGCCAGCAGTTACTCGAACGGGAACGGAAACACCATATATTTT.

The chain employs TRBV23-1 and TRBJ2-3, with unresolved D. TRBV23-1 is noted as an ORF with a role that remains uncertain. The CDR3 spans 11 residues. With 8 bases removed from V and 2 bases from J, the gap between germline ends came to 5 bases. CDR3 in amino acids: CASRLTDTQYF. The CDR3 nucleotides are TGCGCCAGCCGACTCACAGATACGCAGTATTTT.